This T cell receptor (beta chain) was sequenced during a study of blood T cell repertoires in COVID-19. Turning to the study itself: Spain, Italy and the United States supplied samples that represented acute and convalescent COVID-19. T cells, B-cell-depleted T cells, or PBMCs supplied cDNA or gDNA.

Authors' data handling: Quantification of nucleated cells was approximated via reference gene primer amplification. The assay was immunoSEQ multiplex PCR, and TCRdb's table has in-frame clones only and misses some. For V, J and clone size, that table is used; D and trimming come from the DNA. The sample carries about 65,000 clones, about nine tenths recorded once. The ends were cut back, 2 bases at V and 3 bases at J, with 10 bases in the middle. CDR3 length: 14 residues. Germline CDR1 is MNHEY and CDR2 is SMNVEV (reference sequence). This clonotype was sampled from a man aged 60 to 69 with acute or convalescent COVID-19. The J gene is TRBJ1-1, the V gene TRBV27; D is unclear. The sample comprised peripheral blood. In DNA form, the CDR3 reads TGTGCCAGCAGTTTAGCGTATCAAGACACTGAAGCTTTCTTT. Its protein is CASSLAYQDTEAFF.